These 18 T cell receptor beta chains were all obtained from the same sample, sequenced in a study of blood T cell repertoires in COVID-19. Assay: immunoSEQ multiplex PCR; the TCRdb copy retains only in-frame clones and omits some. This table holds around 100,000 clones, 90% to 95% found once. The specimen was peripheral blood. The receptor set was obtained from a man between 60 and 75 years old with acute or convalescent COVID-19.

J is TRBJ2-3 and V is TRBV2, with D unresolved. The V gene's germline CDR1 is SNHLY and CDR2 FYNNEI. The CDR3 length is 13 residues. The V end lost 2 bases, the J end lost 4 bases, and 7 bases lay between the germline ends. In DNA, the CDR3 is TGTGCCAGCAGTGAACTAAGCCCAGATACGCAGTATTTT. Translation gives CASSELSPDTQYF.

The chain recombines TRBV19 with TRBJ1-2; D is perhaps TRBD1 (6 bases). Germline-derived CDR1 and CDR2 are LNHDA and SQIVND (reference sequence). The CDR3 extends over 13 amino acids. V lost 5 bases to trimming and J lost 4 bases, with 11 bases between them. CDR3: CASSVGQLYGYTF. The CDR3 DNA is TGTGCCAGTAGTGTAGGACAGCTCTATGGCTACACCTTC.

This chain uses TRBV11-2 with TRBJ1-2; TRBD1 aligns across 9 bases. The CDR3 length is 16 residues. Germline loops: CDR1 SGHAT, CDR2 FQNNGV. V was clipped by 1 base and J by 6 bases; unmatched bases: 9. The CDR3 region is CASSLGLGQGTDGYTF. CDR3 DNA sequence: TGTGCCAGCAGCTTAGGATTGGGACAGGGAACGGATGGCTACACCTTC.

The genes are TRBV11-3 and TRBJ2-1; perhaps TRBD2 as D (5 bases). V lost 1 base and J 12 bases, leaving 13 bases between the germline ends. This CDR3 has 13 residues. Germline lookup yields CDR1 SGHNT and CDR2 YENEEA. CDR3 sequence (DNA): TGTGCCAGCAGCTTAGTGGCGGGCGGTATGCAGTTCTTC. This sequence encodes CASSLVAGGMQFF.

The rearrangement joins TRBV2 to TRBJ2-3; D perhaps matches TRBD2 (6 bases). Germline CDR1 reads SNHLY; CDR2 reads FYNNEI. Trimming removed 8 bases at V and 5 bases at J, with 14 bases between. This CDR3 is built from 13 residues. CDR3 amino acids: CASRGVYVDTQYF. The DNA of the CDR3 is TGTGCCAGCCGCGGGGTATACGTAGATACGCAGTATTTT.

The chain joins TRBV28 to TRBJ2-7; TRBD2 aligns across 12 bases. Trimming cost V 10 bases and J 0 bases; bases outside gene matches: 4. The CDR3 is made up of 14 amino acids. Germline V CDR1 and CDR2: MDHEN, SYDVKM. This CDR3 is CAIPTSGSSYEQYV. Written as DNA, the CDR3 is TGTGCCATTCCGACTAGCGGGAGCTCCTACGAGCAGTACGTC.

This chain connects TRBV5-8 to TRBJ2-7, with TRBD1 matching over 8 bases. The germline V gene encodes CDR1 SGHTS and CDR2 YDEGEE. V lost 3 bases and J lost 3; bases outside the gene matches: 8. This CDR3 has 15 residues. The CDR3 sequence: CASSYPGTGNYEQYV. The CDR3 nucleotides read TGTGCCAGCAGCTACCCCGGGACAGGCAACTACGAGCAGTACGTC.

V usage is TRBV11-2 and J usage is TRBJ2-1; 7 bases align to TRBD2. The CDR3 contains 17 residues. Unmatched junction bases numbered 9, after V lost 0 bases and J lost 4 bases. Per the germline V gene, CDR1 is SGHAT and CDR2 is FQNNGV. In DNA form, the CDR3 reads TGTGCCAGCAGCTTAGATCGGCTCGGGAGGTCGTACAATGAGCAGTTCTTC. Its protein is CASSLDRLGRSYNEQFF.

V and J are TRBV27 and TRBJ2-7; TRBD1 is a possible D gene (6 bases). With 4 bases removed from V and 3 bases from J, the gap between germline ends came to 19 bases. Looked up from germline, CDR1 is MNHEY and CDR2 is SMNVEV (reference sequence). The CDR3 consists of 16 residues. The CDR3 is CASSSSLGASYYEQYF. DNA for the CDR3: TGTGCCAGCAGTTCCTCCTTGGGGGCGTCTTACTACGAGCAGTACTTC.

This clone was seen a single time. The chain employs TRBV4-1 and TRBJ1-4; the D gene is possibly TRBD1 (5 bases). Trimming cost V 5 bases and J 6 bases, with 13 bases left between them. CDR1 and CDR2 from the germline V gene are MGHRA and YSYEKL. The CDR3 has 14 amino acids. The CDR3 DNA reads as TGCGCCAGCAGCACAACTTTAGGGGATGAAAAACTGTTTTTT. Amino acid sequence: CASSTTLGDEKLFF.

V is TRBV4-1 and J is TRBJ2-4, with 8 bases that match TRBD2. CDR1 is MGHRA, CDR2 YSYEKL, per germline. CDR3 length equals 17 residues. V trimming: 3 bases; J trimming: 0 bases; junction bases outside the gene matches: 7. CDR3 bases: TGCGCCAGCAGCCACACTAGCGGTGGTCTAGCCAAAAACATTCAGTACTTC. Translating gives CASSHTSGGLAKNIQYF.

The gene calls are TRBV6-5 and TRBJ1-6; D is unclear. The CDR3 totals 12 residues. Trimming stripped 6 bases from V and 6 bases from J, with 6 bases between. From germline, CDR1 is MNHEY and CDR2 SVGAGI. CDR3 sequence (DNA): TGTGCCAGCAGCCTCCCTAATTCACCCCTCCACTTT. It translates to CASSLPNSPLHF.

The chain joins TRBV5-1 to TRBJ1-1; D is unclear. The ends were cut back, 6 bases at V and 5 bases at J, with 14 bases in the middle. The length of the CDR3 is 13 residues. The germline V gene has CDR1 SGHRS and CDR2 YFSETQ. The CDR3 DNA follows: TGCGCCAGCAACCCCGCCCGGGGAACTGAAGCTTTCTTT. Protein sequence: CASNPARGTEAFF.

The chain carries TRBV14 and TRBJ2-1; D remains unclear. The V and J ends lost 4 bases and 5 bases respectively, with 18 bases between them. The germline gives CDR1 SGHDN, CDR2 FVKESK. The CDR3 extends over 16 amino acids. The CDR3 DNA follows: TGTGCCAGCAGCCCCGCCATCACTCATCGTCACAATGAGCAGTTCTTC. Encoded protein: CASSPAITHRHNEQFF. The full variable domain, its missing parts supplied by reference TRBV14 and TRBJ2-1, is EAGVTQFPSHSVIEKGQTVTLRCDPISGHDNLYWYRRVMGKEIKFLLHFVKESKQDESGMPNNRFLAERTGGTYSTLKVQPAELEDSGVYFCASSPAITHRHNEQFFGPGTRLTVL.

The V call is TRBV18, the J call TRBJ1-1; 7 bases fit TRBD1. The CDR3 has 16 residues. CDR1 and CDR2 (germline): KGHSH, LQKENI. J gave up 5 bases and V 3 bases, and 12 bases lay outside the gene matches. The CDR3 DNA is TGTGCCAGCTCACCTCAGATCCAGGGGGAAGGGACTGAAGCTTTCTTT. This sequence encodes CASSPQIQGEGTEAFF.

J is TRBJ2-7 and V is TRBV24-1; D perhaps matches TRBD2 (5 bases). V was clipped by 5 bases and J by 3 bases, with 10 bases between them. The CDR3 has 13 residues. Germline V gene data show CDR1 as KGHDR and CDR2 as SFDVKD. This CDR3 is CATSASGNYEQYF. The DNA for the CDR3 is TGTGCCACCAGTGCCTCCGGGAACTACGAGCAGTACTTC.

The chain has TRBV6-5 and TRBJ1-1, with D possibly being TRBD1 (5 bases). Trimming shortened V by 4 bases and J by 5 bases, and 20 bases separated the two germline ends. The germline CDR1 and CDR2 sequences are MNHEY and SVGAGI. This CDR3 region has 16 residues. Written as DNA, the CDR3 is TGTGCCAGCAGTTTCTCAAAGGACCGCGGGGGGACTGAAGCTTTCTTT. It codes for CASSFSKDRGGTEAFF.

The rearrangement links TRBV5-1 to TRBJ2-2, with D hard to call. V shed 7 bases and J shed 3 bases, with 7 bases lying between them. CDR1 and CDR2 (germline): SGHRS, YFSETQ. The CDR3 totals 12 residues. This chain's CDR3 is CASFGDTGELFF. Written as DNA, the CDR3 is TGCGCCAGCTTCGGTGACACCGGGGAGCTGTTTTTT.